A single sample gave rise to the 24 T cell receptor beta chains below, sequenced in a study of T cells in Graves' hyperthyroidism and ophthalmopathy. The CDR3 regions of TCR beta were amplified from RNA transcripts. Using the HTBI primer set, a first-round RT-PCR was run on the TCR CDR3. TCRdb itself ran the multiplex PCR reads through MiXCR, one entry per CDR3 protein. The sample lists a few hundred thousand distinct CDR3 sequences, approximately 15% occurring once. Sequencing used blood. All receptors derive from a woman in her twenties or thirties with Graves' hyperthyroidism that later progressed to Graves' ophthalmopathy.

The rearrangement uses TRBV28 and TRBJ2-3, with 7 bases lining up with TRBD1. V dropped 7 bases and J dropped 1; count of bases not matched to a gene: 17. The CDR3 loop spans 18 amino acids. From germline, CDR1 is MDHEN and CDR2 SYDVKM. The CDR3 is CASIPLRGPTGGTDTQYF. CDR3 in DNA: TGTGCCAGCATCCCTCTCAGGGGCCCAACAGGGGGCACAGATACGCAGTATTTT. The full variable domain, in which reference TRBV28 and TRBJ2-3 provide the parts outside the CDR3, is DVKVTQSSRYLVKRTGEKVFLECVQDMDHENMFWYRQDPGLGLRLIYFSYDVKMKEKGDIPEGYSVSREKKERFSLILESASTNQTSMYLCASIPLRGPTGGTDTQYFGPGTRLTVL.

The CDR3 here is CASSATLAGNNEQFF. CDR3 bases: TGTGCCAGCAGTGCTACACTAGCGGGGAACAATGAGCAGTTCTTC. This sequence joins TRBV11-3 and TRBJ2-1, with 10 bases aligning to TRBD2. J was trimmed by 5 bases and V by 6 bases; bases with no gene match: 7. Germline V gene sequence: CDR1 SGHNT, CDR2 YENEEA. The CDR3 covers 15 residues.

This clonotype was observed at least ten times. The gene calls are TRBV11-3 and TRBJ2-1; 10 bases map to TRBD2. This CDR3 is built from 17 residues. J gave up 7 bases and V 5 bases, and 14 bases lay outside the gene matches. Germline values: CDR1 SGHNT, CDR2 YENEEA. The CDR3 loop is CASSRTSGPGGRNEQFF. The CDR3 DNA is TGTGCCAGCAGCCGGACTAGCGGACCGGGTGGGCGAAATGAGCAGTTCTTC.

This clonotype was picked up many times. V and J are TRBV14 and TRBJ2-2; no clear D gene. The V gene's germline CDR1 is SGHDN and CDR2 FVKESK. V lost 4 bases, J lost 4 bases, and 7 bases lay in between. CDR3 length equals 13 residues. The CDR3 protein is CASSPHLTGELFF. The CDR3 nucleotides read TGTGCCAGCAGCCCTCACCTCACCGGGGAGCTGTTTTTT.

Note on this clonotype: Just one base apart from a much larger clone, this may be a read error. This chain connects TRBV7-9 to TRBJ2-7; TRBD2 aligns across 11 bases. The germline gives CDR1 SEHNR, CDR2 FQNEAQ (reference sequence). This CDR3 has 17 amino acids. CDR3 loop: CASKPGLAGTSLRELYF. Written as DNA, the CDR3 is TGTGCCAGCAAACCCGGACTAGCGGGCACCAGCTTGAGGGAGCTGTACTTC.

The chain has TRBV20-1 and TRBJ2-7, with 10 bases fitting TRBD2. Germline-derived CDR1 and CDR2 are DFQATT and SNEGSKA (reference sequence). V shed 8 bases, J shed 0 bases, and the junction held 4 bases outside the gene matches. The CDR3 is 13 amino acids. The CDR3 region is CSSRLAGSYEQYF. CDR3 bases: TGCAGTTCGCGACTAGCGGGCTCCTACGAGCAGTACTTC.

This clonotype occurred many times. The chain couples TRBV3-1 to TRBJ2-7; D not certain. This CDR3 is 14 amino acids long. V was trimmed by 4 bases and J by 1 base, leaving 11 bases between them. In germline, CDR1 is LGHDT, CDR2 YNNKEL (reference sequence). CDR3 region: CASSRTTVSYEQYF. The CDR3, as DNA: TGTGCCAGCAGCCGTACGACGGTATCCTACGAGCAGTACTTC.

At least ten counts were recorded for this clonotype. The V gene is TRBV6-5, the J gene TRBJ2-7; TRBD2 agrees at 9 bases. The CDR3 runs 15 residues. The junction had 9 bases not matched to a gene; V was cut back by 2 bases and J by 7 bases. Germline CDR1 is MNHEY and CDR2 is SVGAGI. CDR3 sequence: CASSYQAGGPGEQYF. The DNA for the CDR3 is TGTGCCAGCAGTTACCAGGCGGGAGGGCCGGGGGAGCAGTACTTC.

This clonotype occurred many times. The CDR3 DNA is TGCAGCGTTAACAGGGTTGACTATGGCTACACCTTC. Translating it yields CSVNRVDYGYTF. The genes are TRBV29-1 and TRBJ1-2; possibly TRBD1 for D (6 bases). Germline CDR1 SQVTM, CDR2 ANQGSEA. Trimming stripped 5 bases from V and 3 bases from J, with 10 bases between. This CDR3 is built from 12 residues.

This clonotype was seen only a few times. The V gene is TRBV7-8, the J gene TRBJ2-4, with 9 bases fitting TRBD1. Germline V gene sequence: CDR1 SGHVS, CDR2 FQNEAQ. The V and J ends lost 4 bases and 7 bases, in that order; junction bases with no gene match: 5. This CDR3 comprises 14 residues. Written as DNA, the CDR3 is TGTGCCAGCAGCTCACAGGGGGCCGGGAACATTCAGTACTTC. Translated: CASSSQGAGNIQYF.

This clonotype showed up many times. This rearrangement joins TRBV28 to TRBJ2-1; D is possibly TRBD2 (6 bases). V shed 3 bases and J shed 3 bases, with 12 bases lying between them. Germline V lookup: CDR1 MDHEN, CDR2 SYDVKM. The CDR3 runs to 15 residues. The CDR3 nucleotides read TGTGCCAGCAGTTTGGGGGGAGATGTCTACAATGAGCAGTTCTTC. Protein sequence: CASSLGGDVYNEQFF.

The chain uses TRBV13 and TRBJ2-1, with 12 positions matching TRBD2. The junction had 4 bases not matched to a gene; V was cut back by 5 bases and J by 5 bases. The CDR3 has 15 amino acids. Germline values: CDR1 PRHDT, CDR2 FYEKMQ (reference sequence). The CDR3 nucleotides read TGTGCCAGCAGCACCCGGACTAGCGGGGACAATGAGCAGTTCTTC. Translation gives CASSTRTSGDNEQFF.

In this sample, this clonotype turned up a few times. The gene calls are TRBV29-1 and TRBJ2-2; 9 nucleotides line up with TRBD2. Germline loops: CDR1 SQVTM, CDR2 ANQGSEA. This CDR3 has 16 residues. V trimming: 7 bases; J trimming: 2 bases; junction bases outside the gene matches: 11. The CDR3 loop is CSAPLAGSPNTGELFF. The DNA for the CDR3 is TGCAGCGCCCCACTAGCGGGCTCGCCAAACACCGGGGAGCTGTTTTTT.

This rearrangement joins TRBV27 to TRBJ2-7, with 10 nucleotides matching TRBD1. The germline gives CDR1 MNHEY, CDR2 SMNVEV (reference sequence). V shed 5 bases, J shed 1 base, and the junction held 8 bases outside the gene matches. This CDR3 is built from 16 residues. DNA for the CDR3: TGTGCCAGCAGTGACCAGACAGGGGGCCTGTCCTACGAGCAGTACTTC. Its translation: CASSDQTGGLSYEQYF.

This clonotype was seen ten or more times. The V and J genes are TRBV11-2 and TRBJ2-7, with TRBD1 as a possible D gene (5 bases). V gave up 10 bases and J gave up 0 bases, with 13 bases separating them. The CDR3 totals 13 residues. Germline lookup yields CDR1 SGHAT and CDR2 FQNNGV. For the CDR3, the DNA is TGTGCCATTACTCAGGGCAGCTCCTACGAGCAGTACTTC. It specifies CAITQGSSYEQYF.

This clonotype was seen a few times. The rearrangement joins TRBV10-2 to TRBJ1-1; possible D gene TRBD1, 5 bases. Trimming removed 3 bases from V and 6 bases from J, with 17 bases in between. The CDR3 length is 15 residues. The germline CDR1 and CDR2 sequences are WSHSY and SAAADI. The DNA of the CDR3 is TGCGCCAGCAGTGACCGTCAGACCTGGGGCTCTGAAGCTTTCTTT. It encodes CASSDRQTWGSEAFF.

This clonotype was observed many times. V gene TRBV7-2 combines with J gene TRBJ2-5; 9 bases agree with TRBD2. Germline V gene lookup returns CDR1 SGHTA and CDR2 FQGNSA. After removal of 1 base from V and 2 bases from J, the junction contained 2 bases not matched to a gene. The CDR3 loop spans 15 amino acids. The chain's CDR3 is CASSLGGLAQETQYF. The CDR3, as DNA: TGTGCCAGCAGCTTAGGAGGACTAGCGCAAGAGACCCAGTACTTC.

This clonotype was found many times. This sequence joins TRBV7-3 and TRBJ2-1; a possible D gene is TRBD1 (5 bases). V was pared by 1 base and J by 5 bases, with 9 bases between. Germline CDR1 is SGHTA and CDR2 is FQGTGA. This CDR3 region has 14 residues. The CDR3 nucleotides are TGTGCCAGCAGCTTAAAGGGGTGGAACAATGAGCAGTTCTTC. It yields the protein CASSLKGWNNEQFF.

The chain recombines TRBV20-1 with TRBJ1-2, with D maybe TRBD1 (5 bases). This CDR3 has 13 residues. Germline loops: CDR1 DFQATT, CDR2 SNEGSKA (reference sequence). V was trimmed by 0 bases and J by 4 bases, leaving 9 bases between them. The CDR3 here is CSARDTGFYGYTF. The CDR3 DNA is TGCAGTGCTAGAGATACAGGTTTCTATGGCTACACCTTC.

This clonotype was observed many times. The CDR3 here is CASSLTFPGQSNYGYTF. The DNA for the CDR3 is TGTGCCAGCAGTTTAACATTTCCGGGACAGTCTAACTATGGCTACACCTTC. This chain links TRBV28 with TRBJ1-2; TRBD1 agrees at 7 bases. With V trimmed by 2 bases and J by 0 bases, 9 bases remained unmatched. The CDR3 spans 17 residues. Germline-derived CDR1 and CDR2 are MDHEN and SYDVKM.

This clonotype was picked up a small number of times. CDR3 amino acids: CAWTGLTAGNTIYF. CDR3 in DNA: TGTGCCTGGACCGGCCTAACGGCCGGAAACACCATATATTTT. This chain joins TRBV30 and TRBJ1-3, with no clear D. The CDR3 is made up of 14 amino acids. Germline V gives CDR1 GTSNPN, CDR2 SVGIG (reference sequence). Deletions cut 4 bases from V and 4 bases from J, with 14 bases between. The whole variable domain, remainder taken from reference TRBV30 and TRBJ1-3, is SQTIHQWPATLVQPVGSPLSLECTVEGTSNPNLYWYRQAAGRGLQLLFYSVGIGQISSEVPQNLSASRPQDRQFILSSKKLLLSDSGFYLCAWTGLTAGNTIYFGEGSWLTVV.

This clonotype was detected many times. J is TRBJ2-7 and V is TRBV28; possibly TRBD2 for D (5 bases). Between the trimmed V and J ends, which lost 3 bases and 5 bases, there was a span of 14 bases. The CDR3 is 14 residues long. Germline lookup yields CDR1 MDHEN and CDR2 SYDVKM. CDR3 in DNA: TGTGCCAGCAGTTTGTCCGGCGGCGGGCACGAGCAGTACTTC. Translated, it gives CASSLSGGGHEQYF.

The CDR3 loop reads CASSPPSGYYGYTF. The CDR3 coding sequence is TGTGCCAGCTCACCCCCTTCAGGGTACTATGGCTACACCTTC. V usage is TRBV18 and J usage is TRBJ1-2; perhaps TRBD1 as D (5 bases). The V end lost 3 bases, the J end lost 3 bases, and 11 bases lay between the germline ends. The CDR3 extends over 14 amino acids. Germline V gene sequence: CDR1 KGHSH, CDR2 LQKENI.

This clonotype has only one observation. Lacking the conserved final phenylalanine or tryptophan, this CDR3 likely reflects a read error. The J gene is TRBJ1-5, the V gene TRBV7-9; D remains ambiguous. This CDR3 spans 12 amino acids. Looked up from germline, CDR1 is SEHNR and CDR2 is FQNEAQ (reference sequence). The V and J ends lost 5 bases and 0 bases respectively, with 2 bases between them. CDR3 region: CASSPSNQPQHS. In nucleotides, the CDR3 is TGTGCCAGCAGCCCTAGCAATCAGCCCCAGCATTCT.